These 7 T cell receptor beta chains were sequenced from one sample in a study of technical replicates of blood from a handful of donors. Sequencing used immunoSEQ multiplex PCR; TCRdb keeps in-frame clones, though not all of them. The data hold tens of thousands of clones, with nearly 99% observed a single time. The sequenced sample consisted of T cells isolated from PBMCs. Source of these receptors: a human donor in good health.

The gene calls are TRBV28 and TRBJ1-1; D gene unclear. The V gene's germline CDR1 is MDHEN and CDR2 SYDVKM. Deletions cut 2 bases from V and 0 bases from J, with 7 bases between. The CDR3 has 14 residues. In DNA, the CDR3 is TGTGCCAGCAGTTTAAGTCGAGTGAACACTGAAGCTTTCTTT. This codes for CASSLSRVNTEAFF.

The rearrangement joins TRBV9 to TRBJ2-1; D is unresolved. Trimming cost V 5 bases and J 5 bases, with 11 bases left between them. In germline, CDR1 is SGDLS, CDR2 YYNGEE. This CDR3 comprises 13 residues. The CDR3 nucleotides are TGTGCCAGCAGTGATAATACTAACAATGAGCAGTTCTTC. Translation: CASSDNTNNEQFF.

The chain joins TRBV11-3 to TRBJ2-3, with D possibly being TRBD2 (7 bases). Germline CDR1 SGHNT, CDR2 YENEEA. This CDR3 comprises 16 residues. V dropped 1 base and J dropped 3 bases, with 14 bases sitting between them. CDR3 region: CASSLGGGGSTDTQYF. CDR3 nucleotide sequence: TGTGCCAGCAGCTTAGGGGGGGGCGGGAGTACAGATACGCAGTATTTT. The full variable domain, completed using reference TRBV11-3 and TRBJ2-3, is EAGVVQSPRYKIIEKKQPVAFWCNPISGHNTLYWYLQNLGQGPELLIRYENEEAVDDSQLPKDRFSAERLKGVDSTLKIQPAELGDSAVYLCASSLGGGGSTDTQYFGPGTRLTVL.

The CDR3 loop is CASSQAPRRTRALNEQFF. The CDR3 nucleotides read TGCGCCAGCAGCCAAGCCCCCCGTAGGACTAGGGCATTAAATGAGCAGTTCTTC. The chain carries TRBV4-1 and TRBJ2-1, with 7 bases that match TRBD2. Per germline, CDR1 MGHRA and CDR2 YSYEKL. CDR3 size: 18 residues. Losses at the gene ends were 1 base for V and 7 bases for J; bases not matched to a gene: 16.

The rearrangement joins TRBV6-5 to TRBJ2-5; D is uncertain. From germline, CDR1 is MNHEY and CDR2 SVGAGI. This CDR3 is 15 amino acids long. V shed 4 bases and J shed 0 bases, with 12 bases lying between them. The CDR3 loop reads CASSFAAAYQETQYF. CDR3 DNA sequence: TGTGCCAGCAGTTTTGCCGCCGCGTACCAAGAGACCCAGTACTTC.

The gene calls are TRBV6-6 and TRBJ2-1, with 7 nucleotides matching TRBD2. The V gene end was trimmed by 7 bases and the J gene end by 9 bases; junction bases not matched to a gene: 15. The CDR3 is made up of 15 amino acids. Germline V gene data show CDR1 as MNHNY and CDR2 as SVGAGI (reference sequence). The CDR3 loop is CASIVRAGVVTEQFF. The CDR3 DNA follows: TGTGCCAGCATCGTAAGGGCGGGAGTCGTTACTGAGCAGTTCTTC.

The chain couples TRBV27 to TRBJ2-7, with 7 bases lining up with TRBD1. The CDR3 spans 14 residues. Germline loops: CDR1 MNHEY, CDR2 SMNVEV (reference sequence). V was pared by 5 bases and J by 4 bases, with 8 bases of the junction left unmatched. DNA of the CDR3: TGTGCCAGCAGTAGCCGGGACAGAGTATACGAGCAGTACTTC. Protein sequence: CASSSRDRVYEQYF.